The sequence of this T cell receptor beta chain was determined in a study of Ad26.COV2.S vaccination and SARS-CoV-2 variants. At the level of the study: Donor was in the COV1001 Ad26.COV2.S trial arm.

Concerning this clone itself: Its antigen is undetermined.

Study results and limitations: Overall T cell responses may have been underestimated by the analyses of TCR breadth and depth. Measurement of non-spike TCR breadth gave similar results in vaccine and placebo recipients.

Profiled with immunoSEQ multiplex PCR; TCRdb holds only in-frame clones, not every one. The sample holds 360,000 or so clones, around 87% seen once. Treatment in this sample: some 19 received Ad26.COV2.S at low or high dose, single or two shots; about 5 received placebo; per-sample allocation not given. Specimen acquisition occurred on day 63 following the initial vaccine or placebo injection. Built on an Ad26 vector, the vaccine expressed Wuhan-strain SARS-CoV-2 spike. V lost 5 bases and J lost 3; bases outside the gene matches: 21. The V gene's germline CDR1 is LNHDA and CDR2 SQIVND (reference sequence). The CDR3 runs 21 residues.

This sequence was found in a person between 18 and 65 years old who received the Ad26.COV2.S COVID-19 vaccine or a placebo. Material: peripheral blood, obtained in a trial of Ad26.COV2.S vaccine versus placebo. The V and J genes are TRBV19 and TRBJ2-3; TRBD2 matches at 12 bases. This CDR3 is CASSLQGPGLAGGPVTDTQYF. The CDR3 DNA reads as TGTGCCAGTAGTTTGCAGGGGCCGGGGCTAGCGGGGGGGCCCGTTACAGATACGCAGTATTTT.